This T cell receptor (beta chain) was recorded in a study of CD4 and CD8 cells across lung adenocarcinoma regions. This clonotype was found a few times. One entry per CDR3 protein, called by TCRdb with MiXCR from the PCR reads. The sample carries 16,000 or so distinct CDR3 sequences, under 60% recorded once. The V and J ends lost 5 bases and 6 bases, in that order; junction bases with no gene match: 10. CDR1 is SGHTA and CDR2 is FQGNSA in the germline V gene. The CDR3 has 15 amino acids. Donors had localized lung adenocarcinoma, a non-small cell lung cancer. The chain employs TRBV7-2 and TRBJ1-2; 9 nucleotides match TRBD1. This TCR was sampled from a female donor with lung adenocarcinoma. The CD4 and CD8 labels of this study may be unreliable. The sequenced sample was CD8+ T cells from the center of a lung tumor. The CDR3 sequence: CASSPYRQGEDGYTF. CDR3 bases: TGTGCCAGCAGCCCATATCGACAGGGGGAAGATGGCTACACCTTC.